This entry features one TCR beta chain sequence. The antigen is not known. The data belong to a study of T-cell reconstitution after alpha-beta-depleted transplantation in children. Study results and limitations: Roughly two months post-transplant, alpha-beta T cells reportedly originated from several hundred graft clones that had expanded. Diversity and T-cell counts at one year after transplant derived mostly from new T cells.

This sample's TCRbeta library carried unique molecular identifier barcodes. TCRdb reprocessed the PCR reads with MiXCR, giving one entry per CDR3 protein. This table holds approximately 980,000 distinct CDR3 sequences, roughly 29% found once. Sequenced here: PBMCs, mostly from graft donor cells, sampled 360 days after TCRalphabeta/CD19-depleted stem cell transplant. This receptor was obtained from a boy younger than two who had a stem cell transplant for SCID, so the T cells may come from the graft donor.

The CDR3 sequence: CATSDRDRGNEQFF. CDR3 bases: TGTGCCACCAGTGATAGGGACAGGGGCAATGAGCAGTTCTTC. This chain connects TRBV24-1 to TRBJ2-1, with TRBD1 matching 10 bases. The CDR3 contains 14 residues. Germline loops: CDR1 KGHDR, CDR2 SFDVKD. The V segment lost 3 bases and the J segment 6 bases; nucleotides outside the gene matches: 1.